Presented here are 15 T cell receptor beta chains from one specimen sequenced in a study of blood T cells in healthy people across ages (dated by TCRdb to between 2014 and 2016). Library creation used 5' RACE. The sequencer listed for this sample is Illumina HiSeq 2500. A second about 6 to 11 cycle PCR used a sample-barcoded 5' primer and a J-beta primer mix. TCRdb itself trimmed the public reads at Q25 with fastp, ran MiXCR and retained productive beta chains. Rows merge per CDR3 protein into single entries with the most common DNA and genes. For this sample the table gives roughly 2 million distinct CDR3 sequences, of which 49% were detected only once. The biggest ten clones account for around 2.1% of the sample. Sample: blood. The receptors come from a woman in her thirties or forties in good health.

This clonotype was seen only a few times. V and J are TRBV7-9 and TRBJ2-5, with 12 bases identical to TRBD2. Germline V gene data show CDR1 as SEHNR and CDR2 as FQNEAQ (reference sequence). V lost 5 bases to trimming and J lost 1 base; unmatched junction nucleotides: 8. The CDR3 covers 17 residues. The chain's CDR3 is CASSPPGLAGFQETQYF. The CDR3 DNA sequence: TGTGCCAGCAGCCCCCCCGGACTAGCGGGGTTCCAAGAGACCCAGTACTTC.

The chain links TRBV4-3 to TRBJ2-1; TRBD2 aligns across 8 bases. Germline V gives CDR1 LGHNA, CDR2 YSLEER. The junction had 11 bases not matched to a gene; V was cut back by 3 bases and J by 4 bases. This CDR3 has 17 residues. CDR3 nucleotide sequence: TGCGCCAGCAGCCAGTGGGAGCGGGGGTCCACATACAATGAGCAGTTCTTC. Protein sequence: CASSQWERGSTYNEQFF.

Only a few counts were recorded for this clonotype. The chain recombines TRBV4-2 with TRBJ1-6; tentatively, D is TRBD1 (5 bases). The V and J ends lost 7 bases and 6 bases respectively, with 13 bases between them. Germline V gene lookup returns CDR1 LGHNA and CDR2 YNFKEQ. The CDR3 contains 14 residues. The CDR3: CASTLGLINSPLHF. The CDR3 DNA reads TGTGCCAGCACCCTGGGACTGATTAATTCACCCCTCCACTTT.

The rearrangement links TRBV18 to TRBJ2-7; tentatively, D is TRBD2 (5 bases). The germline V and J ends were trimmed by 3 bases and 0 bases, with 24 bases remaining between them. The germline gives CDR1 KGHSH, CDR2 LQKENI. The CDR3 contains 19 residues. CDR3: CASSPEVMDGKNSSYEQYF. The CDR3 nucleotides read TGTGCCAGCTCACCCGAAGTCATGGACGGGAAGAATAGCTCCTACGAGCAGTACTTC.

The genes are TRBV19 and TRBJ2-1, with TRBD2 identical over 13 bases. V lost 6 bases and J lost 11; bases outside the gene matches: 7. There are 14 residues in the CDR3. Germline V lookup: CDR1 LNHDA, CDR2 SQIVND (reference sequence). This CDR3 reads CASRTSGGLLKQFF. In DNA, the CDR3 is TGTGCCAGTAGGACTAGCGGGGGGCTCCTCAAGCAGTTCTTC.

The CDR3 DNA follows: TGCAGTGCTAGAGATCCGGCAGGGAGGGTGAACGAGCAGTACTTC. Translating gives CSARDPAGRVNEQYF. V and J are TRBV20-1 and TRBJ2-1; 7 bases are shared with TRBD2. TRBJ2-7 explains the end of the DNA better; the J call may be wrong. This CDR3 has 15 amino acids. CDR1 and CDR2 from the germline V gene are DFQATT and SNEGSKA (reference sequence).

The chain couples TRBV7-2 to TRBJ2-1, with D perhaps TRBD2 (6 bases). Per the germline V gene, CDR1 is SGHTA and CDR2 is FQGNSA. The CDR3 has 14 amino acids. V gave up 3 bases and J gave up 9 bases, with 15 bases separating them. CDR3: CASSLTRGWVEQFF. The CDR3 nucleotides are TGTGCCAGCAGCTTGACACGGGGGTGGGTTGAGCAGTTCTTC. Full variable domain (outside the CDR3, taken from reference TRBV7-2 and TRBJ2-1): GAGVSQSPSNKVTEKGKDVELRCDPISGHTALYWYRQSLGQGLEFLIYFQGNSAPDKSGLPSDRFSAERTGGSVSTLTIQRTQQEDSAVYLCASSLTRGWVEQFFGPGTRLTVL.

This chain links TRBV28 with TRBJ2-1, with 9 bases fitting TRBD1. Trimming removed 1 base from V and 7 bases from J; junction bases left unmatched: 2. The CDR3 extends over 14 amino acids. CDR1 MDHEN and CDR2 SYDVKM come from the germline V gene. CDR3 sequence: CASSLSTGGNEQFF. CDR3 sequence (DNA): TGTGCCAGCAGTTTATCGACAGGGGGGAATGAGCAGTTCTTC.

The table lists this clonotype with a few counts. The chain joins TRBV12-5 to TRBJ2-3, with D perhaps TRBD1 (5 bases). Per germline, CDR1 LGHNT and CDR2 FRNRAP. Trimming cost V 6 bases and J 6 bases, with 22 bases left between them. This CDR3 has 16 residues. The CDR3, as DNA: TGTGCTAGTGGCCCCCAGGGATGGTTTACCACGGATACGCAGTATTTT. Translated: CASGPQGWFTTDTQYF.

A few counts support this clonotype. The rearrangement links TRBV29-1 to TRBJ2-7, with a tentative D call TRBD2 (7 bases). The assigned J gene may be wrong: the sequence end matches TRBJ2-5 better. Looked up from germline, CDR1 is SQVTM and CDR2 is ANQGSEA. The CDR3 spans 15 residues. For the CDR3, the DNA is TGCAGCGTTGAACGTCGAGGGGGGGCCGGAGAGACCCAGTACTTC. It yields the protein CSVERRGGAGETQYF.

This rearrangement joins TRBV6-6 to TRBJ2-7, with D perhaps matching TRBD2 (6 bases). This CDR3 has 15 amino acids. V was clipped by 2 bases and J by 2 bases, with 13 bases between them. The germline V gene encodes CDR1 MNHNY and CDR2 SVGAGI (reference sequence). This chain's CDR3 is CASSYAAGGTYEQYF. In DNA form, the CDR3 reads TGTGCCAGCAGTTACGCCGCCGGGGGAACCTACGAGCAGTACTTC.

J is TRBJ2-3 and V is TRBV5-1; 10 bases agree with TRBD1. Per the germline V gene, CDR1 is SGHRS and CDR2 is YFSETQ. The CDR3 totals 19 residues. Trimming cost V 3 bases and J 0 bases; bases outside gene matches: 13. CDR3 sequence (DNA): TGCGCCAGCAGCTCCTTTTCCCCGGGACAGGGGACTAGCACAGATACGCAGTATTTT. It translates to CASSSFSPGQGTSTDTQYF.

This clonotype showed up just a few times. The junction departs from the called germline gene at one end, perhaps through a read error. V gene TRBV12-3 or TRBV12-4 combines with J gene TRBJ1-6, with D tentatively TRBD1 (5 bases). The CDR3 is 19 amino acids. For the CDR3, the DNA is TGTGCCAGCAGTCCCCAGGGCTTCTACGAGAGCTCCTATAATTCACCTCTCCACTTT. Encoded protein: CASSPQGFYESSYNSPLHF.

This clonotype appeared a few times. This rearrangement joins TRBV7-2 to TRBJ2-7, with TRBD1 identical over 7 bases. This CDR3 is 12 amino acids long. The J segment lost 2 bases and the V segment lost 8 bases, leaving 3 bases of the junction unmatched. Germline V lookup: CDR1 SGHTA, CDR2 FQGNSA. The CDR3: CASDRVTYEQYF. The DNA for the CDR3 is TGTGCCAGCGACAGGGTCACCTACGAGCAGTACTTC.

In this sample, this clonotype turned up a few times. The rearrangement joins TRBV7-8 to TRBJ2-3, with 15 bases fitting TRBD2. This CDR3 is 17 amino acids long. The V and J ends lost 3 bases and 3 bases, in that order; junction bases with no gene match: 4. Germline V gene data show CDR1 as SGHVS and CDR2 as FQNEAQ. The CDR3 DNA reads TGTGCCAGCAGCTTCAGGACTAGCGGGGGGGAGACAGATACGCAGTATTTT. Its translation: CASSFRTSGGETDTQYF.